Shown below are 22 T cell receptor beta chains from a single sample sequenced in a study of blood T cell repertoires in COVID-19. Some clones are missing from TCRdb's copy, which holds only in-frame ones; the method was immunoSEQ multiplex PCR. This table has 150,000 to 200,000 clones, 60% to 80% appearing once. The sequenced sample consisted of peripheral blood. The receptors stem from a man aged 55 to 70 with active or convalescent COVID-19.

The gene calls are TRBV3-1 (or the pseudogene TRBV3-2) and TRBJ2-1, with a tentative D call TRBD1 (6 bases). The CDR3 covers 15 residues. Trimming pared 4 bases from V and 0 bases from J, leaving 10 bases between. Germline CDR1 LGHDT, CDR2 YNNKEL (reference sequence). The CDR3 DNA reads as TGTGCCAGCAGCCTAAGGGGGAGCTCCTACAATGAGCAGTTCTTC. It encodes CASSLRGSSYNEQFF.

The chain links TRBV6-2 or TRBV6-3 to TRBJ2-7; 8 bases align to TRBD2. There are 17 residues in the CDR3. With V trimmed by 2 bases and J by 0 bases, 9 bases remained unmatched. Germline-derived CDR1 and CDR2 are MNHEY and SVGEGT. CDR3 sequence: CASSYLRLALSSYEQYF. In nucleotides, the CDR3 is TGTGCCAGCAGTTACCTTCGACTAGCGTTAAGCTCCTACGAGCAGTACTTC.

V gene TRBV3-1 (or the pseudogene TRBV3-2) combines with J gene TRBJ2-1; 11 positions agree with TRBD2. J gave up 4 bases and V 1 base, and 3 bases lay outside the gene matches. The CDR3 sequence is 16 residues long. The V gene's germline CDR1 is LGHDT and CDR2 YNNKEL (reference sequence). CDR3 nucleotides: TGTGCCAGCAGCCAAGTGTCTAGCGGGGGGTACAATGAGCAGTTCTTC. Amino acids: CASSQVSSGGYNEQFF.

This clone appeared many times. The V call is TRBV19, the J call TRBJ2-7; 7 positions agree with TRBD1. CDR1 is LNHDA and CDR2 is SQIVND in the germline V gene (reference sequence). The CDR3 length is 14 residues. V lost 4 bases, J lost 5 bases, and 8 bases stayed unmatched. CDR3 in DNA: TGTGCCAGTAGTACCCGGGGACAGATTAACGAGCAGTACTTC. Its protein product is CASSTRGQINEQYF.

This chain links TRBV12-2 with TRBJ2-7; TRBD2 is taken as the D call from the table, unchecked against the DNA. TRBV12-2 is noted as a pseudogene. This CDR3 has 16 amino acids. The CDR3 protein is CASRGSGLENRYEQYF. Here the CDR3 DNA reads TGTGCAAGTCGCGGGTCGGGACTAGAGAACCGCTACGAGCAGTACTTC.

The chain joins TRBV30 to TRBJ1-5; D may be TRBD1 (5 bases). The CDR3 is 15 amino acids. V lost 3 bases and J 2 bases, leaving 14 bases between the germline ends. Germline V CDR1 and CDR2: GTSNPN, SVGIG (reference sequence). The CDR3 is CAWRLSGGGNQPQHF. The DNA of the CDR3 is TGTGCCTGGAGACTGTCGGGGGGAGGCAATCAGCCCCAGCATTTT.

The V call is TRBV5-6, the J call TRBJ2-5; a possible D gene is TRBD1 (7 bases). The CDR3 extends over 16 amino acids. V shed 4 bases and J shed 4 bases, with 20 bases lying between them. Germline V gives CDR1 SGHDT, CDR2 YYEEEE. The CDR3 region has the DNA TGTGCCAGCAGCACCGGGGCAGGGGGGTGGCTAGAGACCCAGTACTTC. Its translation is CASSTGAGGWLETQYF.

The chain has TRBV7-2 and TRBJ2-5; D is perhaps TRBD2 (5 bases). This CDR3 has 13 residues. Germline CDR1 and CDR2: SGHTA and FQGNSA. V lost 5 bases to trimming and J lost 5 bases, with 12 bases between them. The CDR3 DNA follows: TGTGCCAGCAGCCCCCCCGGGGTGGAGACCCAGTACTTC. Translated, it gives CASSPPGVETQYF.

The chain has TRBV11-3 and TRBJ2-1, with TRBD2 matching 11 bases. Looked up from germline, CDR1 is SGHNT and CDR2 is YENEEA. This CDR3 spans 17 amino acids. V dropped 5 bases and J dropped 9; count of bases not matched to a gene: 15. Here the CDR3 DNA reads TGTGCCAGCAGCCCTAAAGGAGGTTATAGCGGGAGGGGTGAGCAGTTCTTC. Translating it yields CASSPKGGYSGRGEQFF. The full variable domain, with the rest looked up from reference TRBV11-3 and TRBJ2-1, is EAGVVQSPRYKIIEKKQPVAFWCNPISGHNTLYWYLQNLGQGPELLIRYENEEAVDDSQLPKDRFSAERLKGVDSTLKIQPAELGDSAVYLCASSPKGGYSGRGEQFFGPGTRLTVL.

This chain links TRBV7-9 with TRBJ2-1; the D gene is possibly TRBD2 (6 bases). Germline CDR1 reads SEHNR; CDR2 reads FQNEAQ (reference sequence). The CDR3 has 15 residues. Trimming removed 0 bases at V and 2 bases at J, with 8 bases between. The CDR3 coding sequence is TGTGCCAGCAGCTTAGCGGGACTCGCCTACAATGAGCAGTTCTTC. This gives the protein CASSLAGLAYNEQFF.

The rearrangement uses TRBV5-1 and TRBJ1-4; unclear D gene. V was trimmed by 1 base and J by 3 bases, leaving 7 bases between them. The CDR3 spans 14 residues. The V gene's germline CDR1 is SGHRS and CDR2 YFSETQ. The DNA of the CDR3 is TGCGCCAGCAGCTTGTTTCAGGCTAATGAAAAACTGTTTTTT. Translation gives CASSLFQANEKLFF.

This clone was found once. This chain joins TRBV18 and TRBJ2-7; TRBD1 matches 9 bases. Trimming at V came to 5 bases and at J to 3 bases, leaving 5 bases not matched to a gene. Germline CDR1 is KGHSH and CDR2 is LQKENI. This CDR3 region has 14 residues. CDR3 protein: CASSSGQGVYEQYF. The CDR3, as DNA: TGTGCCAGCTCATCGGGACAGGGAGTCTACGAGCAGTACTTC.

This chain uses TRBV7-8 with TRBJ2-7; a possible D gene is TRBD2 (5 bases). Trimming left V 5 bases short and J 4 bases short, with 15 bases between. The germline V gene encodes CDR1 SGHVS and CDR2 FQNEAQ. The CDR3 sequence is 14 residues long. The CDR3 DNA follows: TGTGCCAGCAGCCCACTTTATGGGGAGTACGAGCAGTACTTC. Translated: CASSPLYGEYEQYF.

J is TRBJ2-1 and V is TRBV7-2; D remains unclear. CDR3 size: 14 residues. Trimming stripped 1 base from V and 6 bases from J, with 10 bases between. The germline gives CDR1 SGHTA, CDR2 FQGNSA. CDR3 coding DNA: TGTGCCAGCAGCTTAGACTCTTACGGCAATGAGCAGTTCTTC. It encodes CASSLDSYGNEQFF.

Only a few counts were recorded for this clone. The CDR3 region is CAWSAPLVGADTQYF. In DNA, the CDR3 is TGTGCCTGGAGTGCCCCCCTAGTCGGAGCAGATACGCAGTATTTT. The V and J genes are TRBV30 and TRBJ2-3; D is undetermined. Per germline, CDR1 GTSNPN and CDR2 SVGIG (reference sequence). V was pared by 1 base and J by 4 bases, with 15 bases between. The length of the CDR3 is 15 residues.

The rearrangement joins TRBV2 to TRBJ2-3; maybe TRBD2 (5 bases). V was pared by 6 bases and J by 6 bases, with 10 bases between. The CDR3 is made up of 12 amino acids. Germline CDR1 SNHLY, CDR2 FYNNEI. The CDR3 sequence: CASSPTGDTQYF. CDR3 nucleotides: TGTGCCAGCAGCCCGACGGGGGATACGCAGTATTTT.

The chain uses TRBV5-1 and TRBJ2-5; 9 bases are a match to TRBD1. From germline, CDR1 is SGHRS and CDR2 YFSETQ. CDR3 size: 14 residues. Trimming took 4 bases from V and 7 from J; bases not matched to a gene: 8. The CDR3 loop reads CASSTGQGMGTQYF. The CDR3 nucleotides are TGCGCCAGCAGCACTGGACAGGGGATGGGGACCCAGTACTTC.

This clone was counted once. The chain recombines TRBV28 with TRBJ1-5, with a possible D match to TRBD1 (5 bases). The CDR3 is made up of 12 amino acids. V was trimmed by 10 bases and J by 5 bases, leaving 12 bases between them. The V gene's germline CDR1 is MDHEN and CDR2 SYDVKM. DNA for the CDR3: TGTGCCACGGGAGTGGGGGATCAGCCCCAGCATTTT. Its protein product is CATGVGDQPQHF.

V is TRBV10-3 and J is TRBJ1-1, with D possibly being TRBD1 (5 bases). Looked up from germline, CDR1 is ENHRY and CDR2 is SYGVKD. CDR3 size: 15 residues. Trimming shortened V by 3 bases and J by 4 bases, and 15 bases separated the two germline ends. The CDR3 here is CAISDGDGGGTEAFF. The CDR3, as DNA: TGTGCCATCAGTGATGGGGATGGGGGGGGCACTGAAGCTTTCTTT.

The chain is built from TRBV15 and TRBJ1-2, with a weak D call TRBD1 (6 bases). V lost 5 bases to trimming and J lost 3 bases, with 10 bases between them. CDR1 is LNHNV and CDR2 is YYDKDF in the germline V gene (reference sequence). This CDR3 is 13 amino acids long. The CDR3 here is CATSPTGYYGYTF. The CDR3 DNA is TGTGCCACCAGCCCGACAGGCTACTATGGCTACACCTTC.

This clone was counted only a few times. V and J are TRBV7-3 and TRBJ2-1; 11 bases fit TRBD1. The V and J ends lost 3 bases and 12 bases, in that order; junction bases with no gene match: 10. CDR3 length equals 15 residues. The germline gives CDR1 SGHTA, CDR2 FQGTGA. CDR3 loop: CASSFGQGAPRGQFF. CDR3 bases: TGTGCCAGCAGCTTCGGACAGGGGGCTCCACGTGGGCAGTTCTTC.

This clone has a handful of counts. This chain uses TRBV7-9 with TRBJ1-5, with 9 bases matching TRBD1. The CDR3 is made up of 16 amino acids. Per germline, CDR1 SEHNR and CDR2 FQNEAQ (reference sequence). The V gene end was trimmed by 5 bases and the J gene end by 3 bases; junction bases not matched to a gene: 8. The CDR3 reads CASSEAGTGSNQPQHF. In nucleotides, the CDR3 is TGTGCCAGCAGCGAAGCCGGGACAGGGTCCAATCAGCCCCAGCATTTT.